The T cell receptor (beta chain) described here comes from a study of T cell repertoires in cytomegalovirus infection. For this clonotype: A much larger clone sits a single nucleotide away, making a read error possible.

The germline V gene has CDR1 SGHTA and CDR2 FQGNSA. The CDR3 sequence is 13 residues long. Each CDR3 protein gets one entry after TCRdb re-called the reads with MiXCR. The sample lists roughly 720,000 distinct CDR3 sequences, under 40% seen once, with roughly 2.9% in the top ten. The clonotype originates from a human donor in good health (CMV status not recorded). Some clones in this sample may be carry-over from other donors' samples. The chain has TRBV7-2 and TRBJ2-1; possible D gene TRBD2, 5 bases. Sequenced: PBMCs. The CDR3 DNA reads TGTGCCAGCATCTTAGTCGGAGGCTATGAGCAGTTCTTC. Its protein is CASILVGGYEQFF.